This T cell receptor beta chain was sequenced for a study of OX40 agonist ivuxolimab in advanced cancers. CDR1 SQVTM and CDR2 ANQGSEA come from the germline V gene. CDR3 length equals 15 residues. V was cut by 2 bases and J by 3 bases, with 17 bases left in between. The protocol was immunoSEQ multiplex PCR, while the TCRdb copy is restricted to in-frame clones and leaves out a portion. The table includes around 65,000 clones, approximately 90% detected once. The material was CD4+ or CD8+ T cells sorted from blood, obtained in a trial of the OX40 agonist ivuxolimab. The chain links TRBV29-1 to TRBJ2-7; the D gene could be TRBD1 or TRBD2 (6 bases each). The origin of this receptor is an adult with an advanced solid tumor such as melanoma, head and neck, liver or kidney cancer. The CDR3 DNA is TGCAGCGTTGAATCTTGGCAGGGGACTGACTACGAGCAGTACTTC. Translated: CSVESWQGTDYEQYF.